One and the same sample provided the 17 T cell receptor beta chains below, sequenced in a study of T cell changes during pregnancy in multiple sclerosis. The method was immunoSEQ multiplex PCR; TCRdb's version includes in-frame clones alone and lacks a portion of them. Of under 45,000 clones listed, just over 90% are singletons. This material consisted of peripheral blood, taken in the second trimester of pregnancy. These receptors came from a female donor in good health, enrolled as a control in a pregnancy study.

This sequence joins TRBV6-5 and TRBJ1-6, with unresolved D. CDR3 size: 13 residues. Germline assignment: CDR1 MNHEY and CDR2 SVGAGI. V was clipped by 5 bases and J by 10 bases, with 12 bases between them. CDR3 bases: TGTGCCAGCAGTACGGACCGAGGGTCACCCCTCCACTTT. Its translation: CASSTDRGSPLHF.

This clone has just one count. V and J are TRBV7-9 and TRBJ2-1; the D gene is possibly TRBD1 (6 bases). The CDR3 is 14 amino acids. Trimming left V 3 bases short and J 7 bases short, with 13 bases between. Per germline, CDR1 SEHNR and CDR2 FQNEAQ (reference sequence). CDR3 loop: CASSLARGANEQFF. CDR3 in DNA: TGTGCCAGCAGCTTGGCCAGGGGCGCTAATGAGCAGTTCTTC.

The CDR3 region is CASGPDRADQPQHF. In nucleotides, the CDR3 is TGTGCTAGTGGGCCCGACAGGGCCGATCAGCCCCAGCATTTT. J is TRBJ1-5 and V is TRBV12-5, with 7 nucleotides matching TRBD1. The CDR3 contains 14 residues. In germline, CDR1 is LGHNT, CDR2 FRNRAP. The ends lost 6 bases at V and 5 bases at J; junction bases unmatched: 7.

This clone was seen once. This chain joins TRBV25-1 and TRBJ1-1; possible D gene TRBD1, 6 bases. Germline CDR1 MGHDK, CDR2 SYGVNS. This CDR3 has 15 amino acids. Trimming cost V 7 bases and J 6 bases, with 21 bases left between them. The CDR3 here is CASNRGGILGSEAFF. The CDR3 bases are TGTGCCAGCAACAGAGGGGGAATCCTAGGGTCTGAAGCTTTCTTT.

The CDR3 region is CARGDRQGGSYEQYF. In nucleotides, the CDR3 is TGTGCCAGGGGGGACCGACAGGGGGGGTCCTACGAGCAGTACTTC. The V call is TRBV7-2, the J call TRBJ2-7; 9 nucleotides match TRBD1. V trimming: 9 bases; J trimming: 1 base; junction bases outside the gene matches: 10. This CDR3 is built from 15 residues. Germline V gives CDR1 SGHTA, CDR2 FQGNSA.

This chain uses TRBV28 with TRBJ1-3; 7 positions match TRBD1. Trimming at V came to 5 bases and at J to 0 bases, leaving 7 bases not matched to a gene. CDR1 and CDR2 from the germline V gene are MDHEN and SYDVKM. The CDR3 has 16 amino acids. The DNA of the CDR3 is TGTGCCAGCAGTCCCGGACAGGCGAGCTCTGGAAACACCATATATTTT. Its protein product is CASSPGQASSGNTIYF.

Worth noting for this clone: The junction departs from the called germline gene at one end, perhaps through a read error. CDR3 bases: TGTGCCAGCACTGAAGGAACCCCGGAGGGGTCCCAGCATTTT. It codes for CASTEGTPEGSQHF. This sequence joins TRBV6-1 and TRBJ1-5; tentative D call: TRBD1 (5 bases). This CDR3 is 14 amino acids long. CDR1 MNHNS and CDR2 SASEGT come from the germline V gene.

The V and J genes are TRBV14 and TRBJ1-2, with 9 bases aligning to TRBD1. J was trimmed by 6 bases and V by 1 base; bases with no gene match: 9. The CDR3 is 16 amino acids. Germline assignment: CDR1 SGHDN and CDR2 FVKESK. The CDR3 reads CASSQASPGQGNGYTF. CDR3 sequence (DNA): TGTGCCAGCAGCCAAGCCTCGCCGGGACAGGGTAATGGCTACACCTTC.

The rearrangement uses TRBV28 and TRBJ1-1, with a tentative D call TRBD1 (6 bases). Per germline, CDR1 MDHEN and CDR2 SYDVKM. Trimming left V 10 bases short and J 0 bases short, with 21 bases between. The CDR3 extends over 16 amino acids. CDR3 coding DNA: TGTGCCACCTATGAACCCCGAACAGGGCTGAACACTGAAGCTTTCTTT. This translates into CATYEPRTGLNTEAFF.

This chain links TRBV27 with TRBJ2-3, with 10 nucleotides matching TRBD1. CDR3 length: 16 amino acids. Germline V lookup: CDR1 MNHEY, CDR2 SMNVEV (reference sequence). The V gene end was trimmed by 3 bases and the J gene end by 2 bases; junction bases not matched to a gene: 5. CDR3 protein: CASSFGGTGVTDTQYF. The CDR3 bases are TGTGCCAGCAGTTTTGGCGGGACAGGGGTCACAGATACGCAGTATTTT.

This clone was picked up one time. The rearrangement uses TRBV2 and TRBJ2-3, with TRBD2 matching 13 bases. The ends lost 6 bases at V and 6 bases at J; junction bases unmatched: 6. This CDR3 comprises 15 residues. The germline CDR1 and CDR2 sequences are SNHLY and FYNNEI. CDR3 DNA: TGTGCCAGCAGGAGACTAGCGGGAGGTTGGGATACGCAGTATTTT. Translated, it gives CASRRLAGGWDTQYF. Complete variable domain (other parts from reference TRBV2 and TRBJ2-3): EPEVTQTPSHQVTQMGQEVILRCVPISNHLYFYWYRQILGQKVEFLVSFYNNEISEKSEIFDDQFSVERPDGSNFTLKIRSTKLEDSAMYFCASRRLAGGWDTQYFGPGTRLTVL.

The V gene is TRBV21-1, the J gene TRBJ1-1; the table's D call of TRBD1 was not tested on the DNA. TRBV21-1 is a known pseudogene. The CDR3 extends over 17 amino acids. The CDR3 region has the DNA TGTGCCAGCAGCCTGGGACAGGGGTGCCGGGCGAACACTGAAGCTTTCTTT. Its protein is CASSLGQGCRANTEAFF.

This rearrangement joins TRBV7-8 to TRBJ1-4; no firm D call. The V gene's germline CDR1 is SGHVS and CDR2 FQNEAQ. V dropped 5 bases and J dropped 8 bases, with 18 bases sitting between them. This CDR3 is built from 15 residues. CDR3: CASSLDSGSGEKLFF. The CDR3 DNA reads TGTGCCAGCAGCCTAGATTCGGGGTCTGGGGAAAAACTGTTTTTT. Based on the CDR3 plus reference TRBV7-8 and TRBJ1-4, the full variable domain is GAGVSQSPRYKVAKRGQDVALRCDPISGHVSLFWYQQALGQGPEFLTYFQNEAQLDKSGLPSDRFFAERPEGSVSTLKIQRTQQEDSAVYLCASSLDSGSGEKLFFGSGTQLSVL.

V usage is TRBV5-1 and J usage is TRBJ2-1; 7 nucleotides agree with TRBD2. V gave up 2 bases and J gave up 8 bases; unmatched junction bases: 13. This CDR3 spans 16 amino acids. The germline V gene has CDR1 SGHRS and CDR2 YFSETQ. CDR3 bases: TGCGCCAGCAGCTTAGATTCAGCGGGGCTTGGGGATGAGCAGTTCTTC. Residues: CASSLDSAGLGDEQFF.

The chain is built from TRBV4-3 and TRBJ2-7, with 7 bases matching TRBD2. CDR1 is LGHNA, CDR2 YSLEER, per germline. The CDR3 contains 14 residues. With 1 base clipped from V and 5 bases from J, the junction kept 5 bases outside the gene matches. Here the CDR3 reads CASSQVLRGNEQYF. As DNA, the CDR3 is TGCGCCAGCAGCCAAGTTTTGCGGGGGAACGAGCAGTACTTC.

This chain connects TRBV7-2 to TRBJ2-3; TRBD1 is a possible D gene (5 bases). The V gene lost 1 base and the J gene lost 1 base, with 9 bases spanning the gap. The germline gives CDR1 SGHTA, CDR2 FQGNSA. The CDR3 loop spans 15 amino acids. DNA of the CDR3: TGTGCCAGCAGCTTAGTGCAGGGCGGCACAGATACGCAGTATTTT. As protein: CASSLVQGGTDTQYF.

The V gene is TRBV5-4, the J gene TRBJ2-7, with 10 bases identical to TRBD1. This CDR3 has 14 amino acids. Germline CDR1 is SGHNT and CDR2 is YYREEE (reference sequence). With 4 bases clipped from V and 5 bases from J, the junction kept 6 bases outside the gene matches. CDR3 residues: CASSLQTGGHEQYF. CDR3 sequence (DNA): TGTGCCAGCAGCCTTCAGACAGGGGGCCACGAGCAGTACTTC.